This T cell receptor beta chain was recovered during a study of T-cell memory formation after mild COVID-19. This clonotype was seen just once. No antigen is known for it. V was trimmed by 4 bases and J by 1 base, leaving 16 bases between them. The CDR3 length is 16 residues. CDR1 and CDR2 from the germline V gene are SEHNR and FQNEAQ (reference sequence). General study points: In second-wave clones peaking day 37, SARS-CoV-2 specificity remained unconfirmed. In pre-infection memory, a portion of responding clones appeared, which suggested that cross-reactive memory joined. Contracting clones from day 15 to 85 showed balanced CD4/CD8; later expanders favored CD4+.

TCRdb used MiXCR to reprocess the 5' RACE reads, holding one entry per CDR3 protein. The table has roughly 500,000 distinct CDR3 sequences, about a fifth seen once. The specimen was PBMCs or a T cell subset sorted from them (not recorded which). The J gene is TRBJ1-1, the V gene TRBV7-9, with D hard to call. The sequence was collected from an adult woman who had mild COVID-19 (a few samples of this study predate the infection). Cell type and time point are not known. The CDR3 coding sequence is TGTGCCAGCAGCTCCCCCATGGATTACCCGAACACTGAAGCTTTCTTT. Protein product: CASSSPMDYPNTEAFF.